The rows below give T cell receptor beta chains drawn from one sample of a study of T cells in Graves' hyperthyroidism and ophthalmopathy. TCRdb called the multiplex PCR reads again in MiXCR, with one record for every CDR3 protein. The sample has some 700,000 distinct CDR3 sequences, roughly a sixth seen once; the top ten hold around a sixth. The sequencing sample was made of blood. The receptors stem from a man in his fifties or sixties with Graves' hyperthyroidism. CDR3s include the opening cysteine and the closing phenylalanine or tryptophan.

TRBJ2-1,TRBV7-9,CASSPGTRTNEQFF
TRBJ2-5,TRBV28,CASSPRTGGGETQYF
TRBJ1-6,TRBV14,CASSLLTQAYSPLHF
TRBJ1-1,TRBV4-2,CASSQGGGVDVNTEAFF
TRBJ1-1,TRBV10-3,CAITTTENTEAFF
TRBJ2-7,TRBV7-2,CASSYDPPYEQYF
TRBJ1-1,TRBV18,CASSSCTGTRRNTEAFF
TRBJ1-6,TRBV9,CASSARATMSNSPLHF
TRBJ2-1,TRBV24-1,CATSEGSKYEQFF
TRBJ1-3,TRBV28,CASSSTGQGTGNTIYF
TRBJ2-7,TRBV5-1,CASSLEGTSQTYEQYF
TRBJ1-6,TRBV10-3,CASSPEQGNSPLHF
TRBJ2-7,TRBV6-1,CASRSSSGQGRREQYF
TRBJ2-1,TRBV4-1,CASSQELAGVNEQFF
TRBJ2-6,TRBV19,CASSLGQGASGANVLTF
TRBJ2-3,TRBV5-6,CASSPGLAGEYGTQYF
TRBJ1-1,TRBV2,CASNSGGRWSEAFF
TRBJ1-6,TRBV4-1,CASSQSTSPLHF
TRBJ2-7,TRBV2,CASMPSGSYEQYF
TRBJ2-1,TRBV19,CASSILRAGNEQFF
TRBJ1-1,TRBV11-3,CASSSGQGSEAFF
TRBJ1-5,TRBV11-2,CASSLDILQPQHF
TRBJ2-1,TRBV12-3/TRBV12-4,CASRVSGRARDEQFF
TRBJ1-1,TRBV28,CVSSLLNTEAFF
TRBJ2-3,TRBV6-1,CASTASGTGLIRANTQYF